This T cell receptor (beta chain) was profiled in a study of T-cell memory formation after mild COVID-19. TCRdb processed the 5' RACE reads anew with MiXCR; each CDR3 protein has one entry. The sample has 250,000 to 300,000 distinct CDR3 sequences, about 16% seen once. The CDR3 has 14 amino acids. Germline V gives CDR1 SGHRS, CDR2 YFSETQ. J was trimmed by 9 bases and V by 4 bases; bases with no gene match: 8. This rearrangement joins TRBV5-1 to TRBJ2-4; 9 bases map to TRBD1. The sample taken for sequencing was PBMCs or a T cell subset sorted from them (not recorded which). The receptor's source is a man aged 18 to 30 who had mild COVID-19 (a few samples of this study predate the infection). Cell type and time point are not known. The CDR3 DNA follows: TGCGCCAGCAGCCCGGGACAGGGAGGTTCCATTCAGTACTTC. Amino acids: CASSPGQGGSIQYF.